This T cell receptor (beta chain) appears in the sequencing data of a study of blood T cell repertoires in COVID-19. Background on the study: The study drew acute and convalescent COVID-19 samples from the United States, Italy and Spain. Nucleic acid was either cDNA or gDNA, and it came from T cells, B-cell-depleted T cells, or PBMCs.

The CDR3 sequence is 13 residues long. Trimming shortened V by 5 bases and J by 3 bases, and 12 bases separated the two germline ends. Looked up from germline, CDR1 is SQVTM and CDR2 is ANQGSEA. Authors' analysis steps: Estimation of nucleated cell counts relied on the amplification of reference gene primers. Using immunoSEQ multiplex PCR, the repertoire was profiled, and TCRdb retains in-frame clones only, with some absent. The V and J calls and clone size are taken from that table; D and trimming were inferred from the DNA. The sample carries tens of thousands of clones, 75% to 85% recorded once. Sequencing input: peripheral blood. The chain joins TRBV29-1 to TRBJ2-3, with D possibly TRBD1 on 6 matching bases. The receptor was isolated from a human donor in a cohort sampled during active COVID-19. The CDR3 loop is CSVQGQQTDTQYF. CDR3 sequence (DNA): TGCAGCGTTCAGGGACAACAAACAGATACGCAGTATTTT.